The 11 T cell receptor beta chains presented below share a single source sample, sequenced in a study of beta chain features in type 1 diabetes. TCRB transcripts that were expressed got sequenced, as all of the isolated RNA had been reverse transcribed. TCRdb's table, derived via immunoSEQ multiplex PCR, lists solely in-frame clones and lacks some. Of 810,000 or so clones detected, about a sixth appear once; the ten largest clones hold about 0.02%. What was sequenced was naive CD4+ T cells from blood. These receptors all come from a woman under 30 in good health.

This rearrangement joins TRBV6-6 to TRBJ2-3; D is ambiguous. CDR1 MNHNY and CDR2 SVGAGI come from the germline V gene (reference sequence). The CDR3 spans 15 residues. The V gene lost 5 bases and the J gene lost 2 bases, with 14 bases spanning the gap. CDR3 DNA sequence: TGTGCCAGCAGTGCAGTGGGTCGGGTCACAGATACGCAGTATTTT. It translates to CASSAVGRVTDTQYF.

This clone was found a few times. The V gene is TRBV7-6, the J gene TRBJ1-5, with D maybe TRBD1 (6 bases). Germline V gene data show CDR1 as SGHVS and CDR2 as FNYEAQ. This CDR3 has 16 residues. Trimming stripped 1 base from V and 0 bases from J, with 10 bases between. In DNA, the CDR3 is TGTGCCAGCAGCTTAGGGACAGTAAATAGCAATCAGCCCCAGCATTTT. Its translation is CASSLGTVNSNQPQHF.

The rearrangement uses TRBV11-2 and TRBJ2-5; D is unresolved. This CDR3 region has 13 residues. Germline-derived CDR1 and CDR2 are SGHAT and FQNNGV. Trimming stripped 1 base from V and 10 bases from J, with 13 bases between. CDR3 sequence (DNA): TGTGCCAGCAGCTTAGGACCGACGTTAGACCAGTACTTC. This gives the protein CASSLGPTLDQYF.

This clone was picked up a small number of times. The rearrangement uses TRBV23-1 and TRBJ2-3; 9 nucleotides match TRBD1. TRBV23-1 is an ORF, and what it does is uncertain. CDR3 size: 15 residues. The V segment lost 8 bases and the J segment 2 bases; nucleotides outside the gene matches: 8. The CDR3 reads CASARDRENTDTQYF. The CDR3 nucleotides read TGCGCCAGCGCCCGGGACAGGGAGAACACAGATACGCAGTATTTT.

The chain has TRBV9 and TRBJ2-1; D not resolved. With 0 bases removed from V and 0 bases from J, the gap between germline ends came to 10 bases. Germline-derived CDR1 and CDR2 are SGDLS and YYNGEE. CDR3 length equals 16 residues. Here the CDR3 reads CASSVDDSSSYNEQFF. CDR3 DNA: TGTGCCAGCAGCGTAGACGACTCAAGCTCCTACAATGAGCAGTTCTTC.

The chain links TRBV2 to TRBJ2-3; 12 bases line up with TRBD2. Germline trimming cut 5 bases from V and 2 bases from J; bases unmatched to any gene: 14. Germline V lookup: CDR1 SNHLY, CDR2 FYNNEI. CDR3 length: 19 residues. DNA for the CDR3: TGTGCCAGCAGTTCCCTAGCGGGAGGGTTACCTTCCCTCACAGATACGCAGTATTTT. Protein: CASSSLAGGLPSLTDTQYF.

This clone was counted only a few times. The chain links TRBV6-5 to TRBJ1-5, with D perhaps TRBD1 (5 bases). The ends were cut back, 0 bases at V and 8 bases at J, with 11 bases in the middle. The CDR3 contains 14 residues. Germline CDR1 reads MNHEY; CDR2 reads SVGAGI. DNA of the CDR3: TGTGCCAGCAGTTACTCCCAGGGTGTTGAGCCCCAGCATTTT. Translation gives CASSYSQGVEPQHF.

The chain employs TRBV7-9 and TRBJ2-1; 8 bases agree with TRBD2. The trim removed 5 bases at V and 0 bases at J, leaving 6 bases unmatched. CDR3 length equals 16 residues. Germline V gives CDR1 SEHNR, CDR2 FQNEAQ (reference sequence). CDR3 amino acids: CASSPTSGDSYNEQFF. CDR3 in DNA: TGTGCCAGCAGCCCCACTAGCGGAGACTCCTACAATGAGCAGTTCTTC.

The chain couples TRBV18 to TRBJ2-5; D may correspond to TRBD1 or TRBD2 (5 bases each). The CDR3 consists of 12 residues. Germline V CDR1 and CDR2: KGHSH, LQKENI. The ends were cut back, 5 bases at V and 6 bases at J, with 10 bases in the middle. DNA for the CDR3: TGTGCCAGCTCATGGGACGAGCAGACCCAGTACTTC. This encodes CASSWDEQTQYF.

The rearrangement uses TRBV14 and TRBJ2-3, with 7 positions matching TRBD2. Trimming took 0 bases from V and 4 from J; bases not matched to a gene: 7. The CDR3 is 16 residues long. CDR1 SGHDN and CDR2 FVKESK come from the germline V gene. Written as DNA, the CDR3 is TGTGCCAGCAGCCAAGATTCTGGACTAGGACCAGATACGCAGTATTTT. Translated, it gives CASSQDSGLGPDTQYF.

The chain joins TRBV27 to TRBJ2-7; 14 nucleotides align to TRBD2. Germline lookup yields CDR1 MNHEY and CDR2 SMNVEV (reference sequence). Trimming removed 4 bases from V and 4 bases from J; junction bases left unmatched: 6. The CDR3 contains 16 residues. CDR3 residues: CASSYRTSGRRYEQYF. Written as DNA, the CDR3 is TGTGCCAGCAGTTACCGGACTAGCGGGAGGAGGTACGAGCAGTACTTC.